This record concerns one TCR beta chain sequence. Its antigen remains unidentified. Trimming removed 4 bases at V and 9 bases at J, with 20 bases between. The CDR3 loop spans 15 amino acids. Germline CDR1 reads SGDLS; CDR2 reads YYNGEE. PCR employed 60 Vbeta and 13 Jbeta primers. TCRdb's copy holds only in-frame clones and misses some; the assay was immunoSEQ multiplex PCR. This table holds roughly 69,000 clones, roughly 76% found once. These data come from a study of cytomegalovirus exposure and HLA in healthy donors. General study results and limits: According to a later analysis, donors in an Asian-associated ancestry cluster reportedly had fewer N-insertions than the approximately 730-donor mean.

The TCR was taken from a man younger than 35 in good health and CMV-seronegative. V is TRBV9 and J is TRBJ2-1; TRBD2 is a possible D gene (6 bases). Sequencing was done on a sample of PBMCs. CDR3 sequence reads: CASSWRGTPLGEQFF. Here the CDR3 DNA reads TGTGCCAGCAGCTGGAGGGGCACCCCCTTAGGTGAGCAGTTCTTC.